The following is a TCR beta chain sequence with its context. What it recognizes is unknown. Measured with immunoSEQ multiplex PCR; TCRdb has only the in-frame clones, and not every one. This repertoire shows approximately 29,000 clones, 72% found once; its top ten account for 25% to 30%. These data are taken from a study of vaccination effects on CD4 cells after COVID-19. Study summary: Sample collection from two convalescent patients occurred 16 days and one week before vaccination.

The CDR3 loop spans 14 amino acids. Germline CDR1 reads ENHRY; CDR2 reads SYGVKD. V shed 0 bases and J shed 2 bases, with 8 bases lying between them. Antigen-specific CD4+ T cells were expanded (with viral peptide pools) by the ViraFEST assay ahead of sequencing. Culture lasted 10 days before CD4+ T cell isolation. This person caught SARS-CoV-2 sometime from March to December 2020, and PCR testing confirmed the infection. Supplemented with around 9.6 IU/ml IL-2 and about 10 ug/ml peptides, a few million PBMC per well were kept in culture. The V and J genes are TRBV10-3 and TRBJ2-7; maybe TRBD1 (5 bases). Sequenced here: CD4+ T cells from PBMCs cultured with a peptide pool, sampled before COVID-19 vaccination. The sequence came from a human donor who had a prior SARS-CoV-2 infection. The CDR3 bases are TGTGCCATCAGTGAGTCAGAACAGGCCTACGAGCAGTACTTC. This encodes CAISESEQAYEQYF.